The 28 T cell receptor beta chains listed next were all sequenced from one sample in a study of technical replicates of blood from a handful of donors. Method: immunoSEQ multiplex PCR; TCRdb's copy keeps in-frame clones and lacks some. There are about 75,000 clones in the sample; approximately 97% occur only once, and 0.18% lies in the top ten. The sample comprised T cells isolated from PBMCs. The receptors stem from a human donor in good health.

V is TRBV7-8 and J is TRBJ2-7, with D possibly TRBD1 on 6 matching bases. CDR1 and CDR2 (germline): SGHVS, FQNEAQ. This CDR3 has 20 residues. V was shortened by 5 bases and J by 5 bases, with 34 bases between the two germline ends. The CDR3 nucleotides are TGTGCCAGCAGCCATTACCGAGCCCTCATTCGGACAGATGGTCGGGACGAGCAGTACTTC. Translated: CASSHYRALIRTDGRDEQYF.

This clone showed up just once. The chain combines TRBV6-1 with TRBJ2-1; 7 bases match TRBD1. Germline lookup yields CDR1 MNHNS and CDR2 SASEGT. After removal of 9 bases from V and 7 bases from J, the junction contained 15 bases not matched to a gene. There are 15 residues in the CDR3. The CDR3 region has the DNA TGTGCCAGTCTACTTGGACAGGTTTTTCCAAATGAGCAGTTCTTC. It encodes CASLLGQVFPNEQFF.

This clone was seen only once. J is TRBJ1-6 and V is TRBV2, with D possibly matching TRBD1 (5 bases). V was trimmed by 7 bases and J by 3 bases, leaving 10 bases between them. CDR3 length equals 14 residues. Germline V gene lookup returns CDR1 SNHLY and CDR2 FYNNEI. CDR3 DNA sequence: TGTGCCAGCACCGAGGGACTCTATAATTCACCCCTCCACTTT. It specifies CASTEGLYNSPLHF.

The rearrangement joins TRBV7-8 to TRBJ1-1, with D hard to call. Germline V gives CDR1 SGHVS, CDR2 FQNEAQ. Trimming pared 5 bases from V and 0 bases from J, leaving 13 bases between. The CDR3 is 15 residues long. CDR3 nucleotide sequence: TGTGCCAGCAGCAAATCGGCGGCTCTGAACACTGAAGCTTTCTTT. It encodes CASSKSAALNTEAFF. The full variable domain, with the rest looked up from reference TRBV7-8 and TRBJ1-1, is GAGVSQSPRYKVAKRGQDVALRCDPISGHVSLFWYQQALGQGPEFLTYFQNEAQLDKSGLPSDRFFAERPEGSVSTLKIQRTQQEDSAVYLCASSKSAALNTEAFFGQGTRLTVV.

The CDR3 spells CASSLAWTPTYEQYF. In DNA form, the CDR3 reads TGTGCCAGCAGCTTAGCTTGGACACCCACCTACGAGCAGTACTTC. V and J are TRBV7-9 and TRBJ2-7; D possibly corresponds to TRBD1 (5 bases). CDR1 is SEHNR, CDR2 FQNEAQ, per germline (reference sequence). Trimming pared 0 bases from V and 2 bases from J, leaving 11 bases between. The length of the CDR3 is 15 residues.

The count of this clone is one. This chain connects TRBV5-1 to TRBJ2-1, with D maybe TRBD1 (6 bases). The germline CDR1 and CDR2 sequences are SGHRS and YFSETQ. The CDR3 has 16 residues. The ends were cut back, 7 bases at V and 8 bases at J, with 25 bases in the middle. This CDR3 is CASGGQTSLRRDEQFF. In nucleotides, the CDR3 is TGCGCCAGCGGGGGCCAGACCAGCCTAAGACGCGATGAGCAGTTCTTC. Together with reference TRBV5-1 and TRBJ2-1, the CDR3 gives the full variable domain: KAGVTQTPRYLIKTRGQQVTLSCSPISGHRSVSWYQQTPGQGLQFLFEYFSETQRNKGNFPGRFSGRQFSNSRSEMNVSTLELGDSALYLCASGGQTSLRRDEQFFGPGTRLTVL.

The CDR3 DNA is TGCGCCAGCAGTAGGCTCCCGGCTAGCGGGACCATCGAGCAGTACTTC. Translated, it gives CASSRLPASGTIEQYF. The chain recombines TRBV5-1 with TRBJ2-7; the match to TRBD2 covers 9 bases. Germline values: CDR1 SGHRS, CDR2 YFSETQ. The CDR3 extends over 16 amino acids. V gave up 5 bases and J gave up 6 bases; unmatched junction bases: 15.

CDR3 sequence (DNA): TGCGCCAGCAGCCTGTTACCTAGCGGGGGGGGCGCCTACAATGAGCAGTTCTTC. Translating it yields CASSLLPSGGGAYNEQFF. The J gene is TRBJ2-1, the V gene TRBV5-1, with 12 positions matching TRBD2. This CDR3 is 18 amino acids long. Germline V gives CDR1 SGHRS, CDR2 YFSETQ. J gave up 2 bases and V 4 bases, and 10 bases lay outside the gene matches.

This sequence joins TRBV15 and TRBJ2-7; 10 bases line up with TRBD2. The trim removed 3 bases at V and 2 bases at J, leaving 4 bases unmatched. CDR1 and CDR2 (germline): LNHNV, YYDKDF (reference sequence). The CDR3 sequence is 15 residues long. Here the CDR3 reads CATSRGLANAYEQYF. DNA of the CDR3: TGTGCCACCAGCAGGGGACTAGCGAATGCCTACGAGCAGTACTTC.

The J gene is TRBJ2-7, the V gene TRBV27, with D unclear. Germline V gene sequence: CDR1 MNHEY, CDR2 SMNVEV (reference sequence). V was clipped by 6 bases and J by 3 bases, with 12 bases between them. The CDR3 has 13 residues. The CDR3 DNA sequence: TGTGCCAGCAGGGGCCAAACCCTCTACGAGCAGTACTTC. This codes for CASRGQTLYEQYF.

V is TRBV4-1 and J is TRBJ1-1, with D unresolved. Germline V gene data show CDR1 as MGHRA and CDR2 as YSYEKL. CDR3 length: 15 residues. V was pared by 1 base and J by 1 base, with 10 bases between. CDR3: CASSQGPSQNTEAFF. As DNA, the CDR3 is TGCGCCAGCAGCCAAGGTCCGAGCCAGAACACTGAAGCTTTCTTT.

The chain is built from TRBV2 and TRBJ2-5; D call uncertain. The V end lost 2 bases, the J end lost 1 base, and 11 bases lay between the germline ends. The CDR3 contains 15 residues. Per the germline V gene, CDR1 is SNHLY and CDR2 is FYNNEI. As DNA, the CDR3 is TGTGCCAGCAGTGAAAGCCTAGTCCTCCAAGAGACCCAGTACTTC. Its protein product is CASSESLVLQETQYF.

The rearrangement joins TRBV19 to TRBJ2-2; D gene ambiguous. The V and J ends lost 7 bases and 2 bases respectively, with 8 bases between them. Germline V gives CDR1 LNHDA, CDR2 SQIVND (reference sequence). This CDR3 contains 13 residues. The CDR3 protein is CASTPPNTGELFF. CDR3 DNA: TGTGCCAGTACCCCTCCCAACACCGGGGAGCTGTTTTTT.

The chain uses TRBV19 and TRBJ2-7, with TRBD1 matching 9 bases. Germline lookup yields CDR1 LNHDA and CDR2 SQIVND (reference sequence). The CDR3 is 15 residues long. Trimming removed 2 bases from V and 3 bases from J; junction bases left unmatched: 5. Written as DNA, the CDR3 is TGTGCCAGTAGTATAAGGGGACAGGGTTACTACGAGCAGTACTTC. Translating gives CASSIRGQGYYEQYF.

The rearrangement links TRBV28 to TRBJ2-2; 9 bases map to TRBD2. J was trimmed by 5 bases and V by 4 bases; bases with no gene match: 8. CDR3 length: 16 residues. Germline CDR1 is MDHEN and CDR2 is SYDVKM. The CDR3 protein is CASSSLAGGITGELFF. DNA for the CDR3: TGTGCCAGCAGTTCCCTGGCGGGAGGGATAACCGGGGAGCTGTTTTTT. Variable domain in full (rest from reference TRBV28 and TRBJ2-2): DVKVTQSSRYLVKRTGEKVFLECVQDMDHENMFWYRQDPGLGLRLIYFSYDVKMKEKGDIPEGYSVSREKKERFSLILESASTNQTSMYLCASSSLAGGITGELFFGEGSRLTVL.

CDR3 nucleotide sequence: TGTGCCAGCAAAGCACCCTCGAACACTGAAGCTTTCTTT. It is translated as CASKAPSNTEAFF. The J gene is TRBJ1-1, the V gene TRBV27; D uncertain. V lost 7 bases to trimming and J lost 1 base, with 10 bases between them. Germline CDR1 reads MNHEY; CDR2 reads SMNVEV (reference sequence). This CDR3 spans 13 amino acids.

V gene TRBV6-5 combines with J gene TRBJ2-7; 7 bases fit TRBD1. This CDR3 is built from 15 residues. Germline-derived CDR1 and CDR2 are MNHEY and SVGAGI. V dropped 5 bases and J dropped 2; count of bases not matched to a gene: 9. The CDR3 here is CASSRLEGAPYEQYF. DNA of the CDR3: TGTGCCAGCAGTCGCTTAGAGGGGGCACCCTACGAGCAGTACTTC.

The chain employs TRBV6-5 and TRBJ2-7; no clear D. This CDR3 spans 14 amino acids. The V end was cut by 0 bases, the J end by 4 bases, with 10 bases between. CDR1 and CDR2 from the germline V gene are MNHEY and SVGAGI. Here the CDR3 DNA reads TGTGCCAGCAGTTACTCACTTAGAGGTTACGAGCAGTACTTC. Amino acid sequence: CASSYSLRGYEQYF.

The chain links TRBV10-3 to TRBJ1-1; unclear D gene. The V gene lost 6 bases and the J gene lost 3 bases, with 11 bases spanning the gap. The CDR3 sequence is 13 residues long. Per germline, CDR1 ENHRY and CDR2 SYGVKD. CDR3: CAISEQLYTEAFF. As DNA, the CDR3 is TGTGCCATCAGCGAACAGCTCTACACTGAAGCTTTCTTT.

The rearrangement joins TRBV29-1 to TRBJ2-2, with TRBD2 matching 7 bases. Looked up from germline, CDR1 is SQVTM and CDR2 is ANQGSEA. This CDR3 comprises 12 residues. J was trimmed by 6 bases and V by 4 bases; bases with no gene match: 2. The CDR3 region is CSVARGAGELFF. CDR3 coding DNA: TGCAGCGTTGCTCGGGGGGCCGGGGAGCTGTTTTTT.

The gene calls are TRBV28 and TRBJ1-5, with D possibly being TRBD1 (5 bases). Germline V CDR1 and CDR2: MDHEN, SYDVKM. V lost 7 bases, J lost 1 base, and 11 bases lay in between. This CDR3 region has 14 residues. The CDR3 region has the DNA TGTGCCAGCACCTTCGGGGGAAGCAATCAGCCCCAGCATTTT. Its protein product is CASTFGGSNQPQHF.

V usage is TRBV27 and J usage is TRBJ1-1; 7 nucleotides agree with TRBD1. V lost 5 bases to trimming and J lost 3 bases; unmatched junction nucleotides: 12. CDR1 is MNHEY and CDR2 is SMNVEV in the germline V gene (reference sequence). This CDR3 contains 16 residues. This CDR3 reads CASSAKTGLLDTEAFF. CDR3 DNA: TGTGCCAGCAGTGCAAAGACAGGGCTGTTGGACACTGAAGCTTTCTTT.

This clone is a singleton in its sample. This chain uses TRBV4-1 with TRBJ2-6; no reliable D call. V was clipped by 3 bases and J by 0 bases, with 12 bases between them. The CDR3 loop spans 17 amino acids. Germline V gene sequence: CDR1 MGHRA, CDR2 YSYEKL. CDR3 bases: TGCGCCAGCAGCCACCTACGAGAGAGCTCTGGGGCCAACGTCCTGACTTTC. This codes for CASSHLRESSGANVLTF.

This chain links TRBV15 with TRBJ1-2; D is undetermined. V was cut by 3 bases and J by 1 base, with 3 bases left in between. CDR1 is LNHNV, CDR2 YYDKDF, per germline (reference sequence). This CDR3 is built from 12 residues. CDR3 amino acids: CATSSRNYGYTF. The CDR3 bases are TGTGCCACCAGCAGCCGTAACTATGGCTACACCTTC.

J is TRBJ2-2 and V is TRBV28; D uncertain. Germline V gene sequence: CDR1 MDHEN, CDR2 SYDVKM. V was trimmed by 6 bases and J by 4 bases, leaving 9 bases between them. CDR3 length equals 13 residues. CDR3 amino acids: CASSPLITGELFF. DNA for the CDR3: TGTGCCAGCAGCCCCCTAATCACCGGGGAGCTGTTTTTT.

V usage is TRBV28 and J usage is TRBJ2-1; the D gene is possibly TRBD1 (6 bases). CDR1 MDHEN and CDR2 SYDVKM come from the germline V gene. The CDR3 sequence is 14 residues long. The V and J ends lost 6 bases and 1 base respectively, with 10 bases between them. CDR3 nucleotides: TGTGCCAGCAGGCCGACAGGTTCCTACAATGAGCAGTTCTTC. Translated, it gives CASRPTGSYNEQFF.

This sequence joins TRBV5-1 and TRBJ2-7; tentatively, D is TRBD2 (6 bases). This CDR3 comprises 11 residues. Germline lookup yields CDR1 SGHRS and CDR2 YFSETQ. Trimming took 4 bases from V and 5 from J, leaving 7 bases between them. The CDR3 DNA reads as TGCGCCAGCAGCGGCGGGAACGAGCAGTACTTC. This encodes CASSGGNEQYF.

The rearrangement links TRBV28 to TRBJ1-2, with a possible D match to TRBD1 (5 bases). Trimming shortened V by 4 bases and J by 5 bases, and 17 bases separated the two germline ends. Germline V gene sequence: CDR1 MDHEN, CDR2 SYDVKM. The CDR3 runs 15 residues. In DNA, the CDR3 is TGTGCCAGCAGTTCCCTCGGGGGAGGGAGGTATGGCTACACCTTC. As protein: CASSSLGGGRYGYTF.